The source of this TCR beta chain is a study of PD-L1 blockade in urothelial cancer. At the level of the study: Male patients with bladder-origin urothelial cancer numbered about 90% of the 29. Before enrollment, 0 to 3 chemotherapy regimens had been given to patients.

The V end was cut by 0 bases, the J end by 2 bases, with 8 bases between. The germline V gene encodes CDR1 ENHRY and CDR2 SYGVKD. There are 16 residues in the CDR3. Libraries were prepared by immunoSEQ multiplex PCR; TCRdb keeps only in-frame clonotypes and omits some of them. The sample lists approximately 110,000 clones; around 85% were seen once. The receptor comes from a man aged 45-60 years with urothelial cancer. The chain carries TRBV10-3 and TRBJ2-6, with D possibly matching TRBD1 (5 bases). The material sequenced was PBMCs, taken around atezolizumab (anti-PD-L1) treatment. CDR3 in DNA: TGTGCCATCAGTGAGTCAGGGGTGACTGGGGCCAACGTCCTGACTTTC. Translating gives CAISESGVTGANVLTF.